What follows is one TCR beta chain and its context. This clone has just a few counts. The antigen it binds to is not known. No base quality values were provided; no much bigger clone lies one nucleotide off. Other DNA sequences in the sample encode the same CDR3. The donors were healthy, HIV-negative adults with no recently reported acute infections or vaccinations. Every donor was a Caucasian adult residing in Nashville, Tennessee, USA. CD4+ T cells were enriched through magnetic negative selection, after which naive cells were positively selected on CD45RA and the remaining negative fraction served as the memory subset. Blood was collected by leukapheresis, and PBMCs were isolated by Ficoll-Histopaque density gradient centrifugation and then cryopreserved in liquid nitrogen vapor phase. Purity and quantity of every magnetically sorted T cell population were checked by analytical flow cytometry. Each sorted fraction had its genomic DNA isolated and then quantified by UV absorbance on a Nanodrop 2000c.

TCR CDR3 regions were amplified from genomic DNA by multiplex PCR using the deep immunoSEQ assay. Extracted genomic DNA from each cell subset was spread evenly across all wells of several immunoSEQ 96-well plates, with each plate serving as a replicate. For sorted subsets, roughly 0.2 ug genomic DNA, equal to tens of thousands of T cell genomes, was loaded into each replicate PCR. The purified libraries were quantified using a Qubit 3.0 fluorometer, sized with a Bioanalyzer 2100, and then quantified again using the KAPA Library Quantification kit. Every immunoSEQ 96-well plate was sequenced on a dedicated single-read 150-cycle Illumina NextSeq 550 flow cell. On the authors' methods: The immunoSEQ output contained only junctional sequences without quality scores, so filtering could not match that applied to full-length reads. Sequences were annotated with PyIR, a Python wrapper for IgBLAST v1.9, using IMGT germline references to assign V/J genes and CDR3. Reads were filtered out if the reads had weak V/J assignments (E-value above 1e-6), no CDR3, stop codons, out-of-frame junctions, or ambiguous translated residues. V3J clonotypes were defined as sequences sharing the same inferred V gene, J gene, and CDR3 amino acid sequence. Percentage overlap between repertoires was computed as shared unique clonotypes divided by the size of the smaller repertoire. Repertoire richness was assessed with RTK rarefaction, the Chao1 estimator, and Recon v2.1 estimates of unobserved clonotypes. For all TCRbeta clonotypes obtained by the gDNA method from a handful of donors, generation probabilities were computed with OLGA. TCRdb took this table from immuneACCESS and kept in-frame rearrangements with V and J called. Such tables lack part of the clones; where checked against another copy, unresolved V genes explain under half of the gap, and the rest is unexplained. V and J calls and clone size are as listed in that table; D and trimming were resolved from the DNA. This sample has roughly 2 million clones in its table, and 90% to 96% of those were observed once. The ten largest clones represent less than 0.15% of the sample.

This specimen comes from a study of shared clonotypes between healthy human individuals (dated by TCRdb to the early 2020s). With respect to the entire study: The cohort comprised a couple of women and a few men aged 18 to 49 years. Per donor, three plates each were used for CD4 naive and CD4 memory, two for CD8 naive, and one for CD8 memory. The study deeply sequenced blood TCR repertoires of several healthy adults to estimate repertoire size and the extent of clonotype sharing between individuals. To increase sequencing depth and limit assay-specific biases, TCR repertoire library preparation and sequencing were carried out by different laboratories using diverse techniques. Leukapheresis yielded between about 0.85 and 10 billion PBMCs per donor.

The CDR1 and CDR2 encoded by the germline V gene are SGHRS and YFSETQ. The CDR3 has 13 amino acids, counting the end cysteine and phenylalanine. Just the 39-base CDR3 DNA is kept, in frame starting at base 1. V sheds 0 bases and J sheds 3 bases, leaving 7 bases between their ends. Overall results and qualifications from the work: Because the study included only a small number of donors, the genetic and exposure-history diversity represented was limited. Sampling was limited to blood, and TCR repertoires in tissue likely differ from TCR repertoires in blood. Naive subsets generally had larger estimated clonotype richness than memory subsets did. Higher generation probabilities were observed for clonotypes shared by all four sorted-subset donors than for non-shared clonotypes. Across a few donors, approximately 4.6% of naive CD4, roughly 3.5% of naive CD8, under 2.5% of memory CD4, and under 0.45% of memory CD8 clonotypes were shared. Pairwise subsampling indicated that sequencing depth was expected to affect the degree of clonotype sharing among donors. Even with the large sequencing depth, rarefaction of the sorted-subset datasets indicated that sequencing was incomplete.

Sequencing used naive CD4+ T cells sorted from blood. The cell subset or site label, as the study defines it: CD45RA+ positively selected. The sequence links TRBV5-1 to TRBJ2-7, with TRBD1 perhaps the D gene, on 5 matching bases. This receptor was identified in a man aged 18 to 29 in good health. The DNA sequence follows: TGCGCCAGCAGCTTGGGCAGGGACTACGAGCAGTACTTC. It codes for CASSLGRDYEQYF.